Presented here are 13 T cell receptor beta chains from one specimen sequenced in a study of blood T cell repertoires in COVID-19. The repertoire was sequenced with immunoSEQ multiplex PCR; TCRdb's copy has only in-frame clones and lacks some. The profile shows 250,000 to 300,000 clones, 84% of them singletons. The sequencing sample was made of PBMCs or T cells enriched from blood (not recorded which). Source of these receptors: a man aged 30 to 45 with acute COVID-19.

The J gene is TRBJ2-7, the V gene TRBV6-5; D call uncertain. Trimming left V 8 bases short and J 6 bases short, with 17 bases between. Germline V lookup: CDR1 MNHEY, CDR2 SVGAGI. This CDR3 comprises 13 residues. CDR3 nucleotides: TGTGCCAGCTCATCCCGAGGTCGTACCGAGCAGTACGTC. This gives the protein CASSSRGRTEQYV.

The genes are TRBV7-9 and TRBJ2-5; perhaps TRBD1 as D (6 bases). V lost 2 bases and J lost 0, with 10 bases in between. Germline-derived CDR1 and CDR2 are SEHNR and FQNEAQ (reference sequence). The CDR3 consists of 15 residues. CDR3 sequence (DNA): TGTGCCAGCAGCTTACGGCAGGGGAACCAAGAGACCCAGTACTTC. Amino acid sequence: CASSLRQGNQETQYF.

This chain joins TRBV25-1 and TRBJ1-6; TRBD1 matches at 8 bases. The V segment lost 4 bases and the J segment 8 bases; nucleotides outside the gene matches: 7. CDR1 is MGHDK and CDR2 is SYGVNS in the germline V gene. The CDR3 has 15 residues. The DNA of the CDR3 is TGTGCCAGCAGTGCCTACAGGGGGAACGATTCACCCCTCCACTTT. This encodes CASSAYRGNDSPLHF.

The CDR3 is CASSYFSGSSYNEQFF. In DNA form, the CDR3 reads TGTGCCAGCAGTTACTTCTCGGGTTCATCCTACAATGAGCAGTTCTTC. The gene calls are TRBV6-5 and TRBJ2-1; unclear D gene. The CDR3 runs 16 residues. Germline CDR1 MNHEY, CDR2 SVGAGI. Trimming pared 1 base from V and 1 base from J, leaving 11 bases between.

This chain joins TRBV20-1 and TRBJ2-2, with D perhaps matching TRBD1 (5 bases). Germline CDR1 reads DFQATT; CDR2 reads SNEGSKA (reference sequence). Trimming shortened V by 7 bases and J by 5 bases, and 5 bases separated the two germline ends. The CDR3 length is 10 residues. CDR3 sequence reads: CSGQTGELFF. The CDR3, as DNA: TGCAGTGGACAGACCGGGGAGCTGTTTTTT.

The CDR3 sequence is CASSIQGDSNQPQHF. In DNA form, the CDR3 reads TGTGCCAGTAGTATACAGGGGGATAGCAATCAGCCCCAGCATTTT. The chain has TRBV19 and TRBJ1-5; 7 nucleotides line up with TRBD1. The CDR3 sequence is 15 residues long. CDR1 and CDR2 from the germline V gene are LNHDA and SQIVND (reference sequence). The J segment lost 0 bases and the V segment lost 2 bases, leaving 1 base of the junction unmatched.

The table lists this clone with a count of one. The chain is built from TRBV7-2 and TRBJ2-5; D possibly corresponds to TRBD1 (6 bases). V lost 0 bases, J lost 4 bases, and 12 bases lay in between. Germline V gives CDR1 SGHTA, CDR2 FQGNSA. The CDR3 consists of 15 residues. The CDR3 loop is CASSLALRGVETQYF. CDR3 bases: TGTGCCAGCAGCTTAGCGCTCAGGGGCGTAGAGACCCAGTACTTC.

The sample holds one count of this clone. The J gene is TRBJ1-6, the V gene TRBV2; 10 bases are a match to TRBD1. This CDR3 is built from 13 residues. J was trimmed by 9 bases and V by 6 bases; bases with no gene match: 2. Germline-derived CDR1 and CDR2 are SNHLY and FYNNEI. The CDR3 sequence is CASRTGGVSPLHF. The CDR3 nucleotides read TGTGCCAGCAGGACAGGGGGCGTTTCACCCCTCCACTTT.

This clone was counted only a few times. The chain employs TRBV7-2 and TRBJ1-4, with a weak D call TRBD1 (5 bases). The CDR3 runs to 13 residues. Trimming pared 5 bases from V and 4 bases from J, leaving 8 bases between. Per the germline V gene, CDR1 is SGHTA and CDR2 is FQGNSA. The CDR3 sequence is CASSHGGNEKLFF. In nucleotides, the CDR3 is TGTGCCAGCAGCCACGGGGGTAATGAAAAACTGTTTTTT. Supplemented by reference TRBV7-2 and TRBJ1-4, the full variable domain reads GAGVSQSPSNKVTEKGKDVELRCDPISGHTALYWYRQSLGQGLEFLIYFQGNSAPDKSGLPSDRFSAERTGGSVSTLTIQRTQQEDSAVYLCASSHGGNEKLFFGSGTQLSVL.

The V gene is TRBV7-5, the J gene TRBJ1-3. TRBV7-5 is shown as a pseudogene. The CDR3 runs 16 residues. Here the CDR3 DNA reads TGTGTCAGAAGCTACCTCTTAGGGAGCTCTGGAAACACCATATATTTT. As protein: CVRSYLLGSSGNTIYF.

J is TRBJ2-1 and V is TRBV4-2, with D maybe TRBD2 (6 bases). The germline V gene encodes CDR1 LGHNA and CDR2 YNFKEQ. The ends were cut back, 3 bases at V and 8 bases at J, with 14 bases in the middle. CDR3 size: 14 residues. The CDR3 region is CASSQIIQRDEQFF. In DNA form, the CDR3 reads TGTGCCAGCAGCCAGATAATACAGCGGGATGAGCAGTTCTTC.

V usage is TRBV6-5 and J usage is TRBJ2-7; D not certain. V was shortened by 6 bases and J by 1 base, with 10 bases between the two germline ends. Looked up from germline, CDR1 is MNHEY and CDR2 is SVGAGI. The CDR3 loop spans 13 amino acids. The CDR3 coding sequence is TGTGCCAGCAGCCTAGTCTCGTCCTACGAGCAGTACGTC. This sequence encodes CASSLVSSYEQYV.

The chain employs TRBV2 and TRBJ2-1; perhaps TRBD2 as D (6 bases). V was shortened by 1 base and J by 7 bases, with 11 bases between the two germline ends. Germline V gives CDR1 SNHLY, CDR2 FYNNEI. This CDR3 has 14 residues. The CDR3 reads CASSEGLGWNEQFF. CDR3 coding DNA: TGTGCCAGCAGTGAAGGACTAGGTTGGAATGAGCAGTTCTTC.